The 7 T cell receptor beta chains listed next were all sequenced from one sample in a study of naive and memory T cell subsets. General observations from the study: Especially in CD8 cells, naive repertoires contained a few larger clonotypes, possibly CD45RA-re-expressing memory cells.

These receptors are not linked to any known antigen. Both TRBC1 and TRBC2 were covered by a beta constant-region primer of two equimolar oligonucleotides. Ligated cDNA was amplified by four rounds of PCR with nested alpha and beta constant-region primers and SP2. MiXCR was run by TCRdb on the UMI-ligation and nested PCR reads, yielding one entry per CDR3 protein. In the table there are 130,000 to 150,000 distinct CDR3 sequences, 22% of which are singletons. The sample taken for sequencing was naive CD4+ T cells from blood. The receptors originated from a human donor in good health.

The chain combines TRBV29-1 with TRBJ2-7; TRBD2 matches 8 bases. V was clipped by 7 bases and J by 9 bases; unmatched bases: 2. Per the germline V gene, CDR1 is SQVTM and CDR2 is ANQGSEA. The CDR3 length is 9 residues. CDR3 residues: CSELAGQYF. The CDR3 coding sequence is TGCAGCGAGCTAGCGGGGCAGTACTTC.

This chain connects TRBV4-3 to TRBJ2-3, with 10 bases matching TRBD2. Germline V gene sequence: CDR1 LGHNA, CDR2 YSLEER. CDR3 length: 18 amino acids. J gave up 0 bases and V 0 bases, and 6 bases lay outside the gene matches. CDR3 sequence: CASSQDPGTSVSTDTQYF. The CDR3 DNA is TGCGCCAGCAGCCAAGACCCCGGGACTAGCGTGAGCACAGATACGCAGTATTTT.

The V gene is TRBV6-4, the J gene TRBJ2-2; the D is unclear. Germline V CDR1 and CDR2: MRHNA, SNTAGT. The CDR3 runs 16 residues. V was trimmed by 6 bases and J by 2 bases, leaving 16 bases between them. CDR3 sequence: CASSAQGLSNTGELFF. The CDR3 DNA sequence: TGTGCCAGCAGCGCCCAAGGGTTGAGTAACACCGGGGAGCTGTTTTTT.

This chain joins TRBV6-4 and TRBJ1-1; D not certain. V dropped 0 bases and J dropped 6 bases, with 8 bases sitting between them. CDR3 length: 13 residues. Germline V gives CDR1 MRHNA, CDR2 SNTAGT. CDR3 sequence (DNA): TGTGCCAGCAGTGACTCAAGGCCCGCTGAAGCTTTCTTT. Translated: CASSDSRPAEAFF.

Ten or more counts support this clonotype. The chain links TRBV7-6 to TRBJ2-1; 14 bases align to TRBD2. This CDR3 comprises 16 residues. The J segment lost 8 bases and the V segment lost 5 bases, leaving 8 bases of the junction unmatched. Germline V CDR1 and CDR2: SGHVS, FNYEAQ. The CDR3 protein is CASSPPPTSGRDEQFF. The CDR3 DNA sequence: TGTGCCAGCAGCCCCCCTCCGACTAGCGGGAGGGATGAGCAGTTCTTC.

V and J are TRBV12-3 or TRBV12-4 and TRBJ2-7; TRBD1 might be the D (5 bases). Trimming pared 4 bases from V and 4 bases from J, leaving 11 bases between. This CDR3 spans 13 amino acids. This CDR3 is CASSSTAGYEQYF. CDR3 bases: TGTGCCAGCAGTTCGACAGCCGGGTACGAGCAGTACTTC.

The chain combines TRBV7-2 with TRBJ2-1, with TRBD2 matching 7 bases. CDR3 size: 15 residues. The V gene end was trimmed by 1 base and the J gene end by 9 bases; junction bases not matched to a gene: 9. Germline lookup yields CDR1 SGHTA and CDR2 FQGNSA. The CDR3 spells CASSLDGAGDLEQFF. The CDR3 DNA reads as TGTGCCAGCAGCTTAGACGGGGCGGGAGATCTTGAGCAGTTCTTC.